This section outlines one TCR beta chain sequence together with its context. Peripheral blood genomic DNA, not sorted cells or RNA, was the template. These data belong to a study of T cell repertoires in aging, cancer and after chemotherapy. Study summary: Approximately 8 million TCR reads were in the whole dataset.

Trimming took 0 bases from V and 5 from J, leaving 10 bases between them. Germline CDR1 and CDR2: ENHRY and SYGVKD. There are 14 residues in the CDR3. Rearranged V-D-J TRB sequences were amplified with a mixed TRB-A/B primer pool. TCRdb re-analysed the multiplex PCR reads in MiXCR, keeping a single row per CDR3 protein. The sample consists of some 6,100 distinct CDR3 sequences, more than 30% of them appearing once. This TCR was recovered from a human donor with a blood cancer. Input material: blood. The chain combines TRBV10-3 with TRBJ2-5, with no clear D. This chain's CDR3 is CAISESGPRETQYF. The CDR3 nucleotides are TGTGCCATCAGTGAGTCTGGCCCTCGGGAGACCCAGTACTTC.